A selection of T cell receptor beta chains follows, all from one sample in a study of OX40 agonist ivuxolimab in advanced cancers. Clones were read by immunoSEQ multiplex PCR, and TCRdb kept only the in-frame ones, dropping some. Altogether 34,000 or so clones are present, roughly four fifths being singletons, with the ten largest covering roughly 11%. The sequencing here drew on CD4+ or CD8+ T cells sorted from blood, taken in a trial of the OX40 agonist ivuxolimab. All receptors derive from an adult with an advanced solid tumor such as melanoma, head and neck, liver or kidney cancer. Each CDR3 is given with its conserved first and last residue.

v_gene	j_gene	CDR3aa
TRBV9	-	CASSVDHTGSEQYF
TRBV6-1	TRBJ1-6	CASQKGAPWSPLHF
TRBV6-5	TRBJ1-1	CASINRMNTEAFF
TRBV9	TRBJ2-1	CASSGRDYYNEQFF
TRBV7-9	TRBJ1-2	CASSGEGAYGYTF
TRBV9	TRBJ2-2	CASSDNRGGTNTGELFF
TRBV2	TRBJ2-7	CASSEAAGLAAGDEQYF
TRBV5-4	TRBJ1-1	CASSFAFGKTMNTEAFF
TRBV27	TRBJ2-5	CASAKLAGAQETQYF
TRBV10-2	TRBJ1-4	CASSVSQGQGKKEKLFF
TRBV7-9	TRBJ1-1	CASSEDGFDTEAFF
TRBV5-5	TRBJ2-7	CASSLLAGDPYEQYF
TRBV5-1	TRBJ1-1	CASSLERANTEAFF
TRBV5-1	TRBJ2-1	CASSSGTGVSEQFF
TRBV7-9	-	CASSLSTGGSSYEQYF
TRBV5-1	TRBJ2-5	CASSLEVETQYF
TRBV28	TRBJ2-1	CASSRLLLGDNEQFF
TRBV5-5	TRBJ1-3	CASSSTAGSGNTIYF